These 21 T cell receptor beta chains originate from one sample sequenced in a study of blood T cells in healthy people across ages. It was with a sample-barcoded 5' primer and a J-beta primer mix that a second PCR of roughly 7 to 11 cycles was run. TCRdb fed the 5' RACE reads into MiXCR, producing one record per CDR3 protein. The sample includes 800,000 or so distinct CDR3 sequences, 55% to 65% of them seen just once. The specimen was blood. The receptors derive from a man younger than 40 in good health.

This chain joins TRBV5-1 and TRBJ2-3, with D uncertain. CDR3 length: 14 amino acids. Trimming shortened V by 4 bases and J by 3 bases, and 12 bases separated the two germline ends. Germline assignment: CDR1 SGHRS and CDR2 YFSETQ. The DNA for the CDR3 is TGCGCCAGCAGCCTCCGGAGAATTACAGATACGCAGTATTTT. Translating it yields CASSLRRITDTQYF.

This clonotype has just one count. The CDR3 sequence: CASSQAWEEIYEQYF. CDR3 DNA: TGTGCCAGCAGCCAAGCGTGGGAAGAAATCTACGAGCAGTACTTC. The chain is built from TRBV4-2 and TRBJ2-7; D not certain. Trimming stripped 1 base from V and 3 bases from J, with 13 bases between. Germline loops: CDR1 LGHNA, CDR2 YNFKEQ. CDR3 length equals 15 residues.

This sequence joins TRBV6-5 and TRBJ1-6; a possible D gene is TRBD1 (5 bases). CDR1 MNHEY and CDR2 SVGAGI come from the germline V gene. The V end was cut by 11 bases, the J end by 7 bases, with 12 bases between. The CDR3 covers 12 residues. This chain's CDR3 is CAARRGNSPLHF. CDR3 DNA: TGTGCCGCCCGAAGGGGAAATTCACCCCTCCACTTT.

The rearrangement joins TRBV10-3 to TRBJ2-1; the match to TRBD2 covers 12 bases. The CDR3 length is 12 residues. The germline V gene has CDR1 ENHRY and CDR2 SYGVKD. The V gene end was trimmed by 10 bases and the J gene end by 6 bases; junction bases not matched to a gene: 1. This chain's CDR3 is CATGLAGNEQFF. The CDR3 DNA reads TGTGCCACGGGACTAGCGGGCAATGAGCAGTTCTTC.

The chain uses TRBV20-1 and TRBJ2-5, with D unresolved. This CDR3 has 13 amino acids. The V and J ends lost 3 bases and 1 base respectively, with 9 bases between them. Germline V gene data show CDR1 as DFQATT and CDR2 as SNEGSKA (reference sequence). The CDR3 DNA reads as TGCAGTGCTAGGGAACTTATCCAAGAGACCCAGTACTTC. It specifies CSARELIQETQYF.

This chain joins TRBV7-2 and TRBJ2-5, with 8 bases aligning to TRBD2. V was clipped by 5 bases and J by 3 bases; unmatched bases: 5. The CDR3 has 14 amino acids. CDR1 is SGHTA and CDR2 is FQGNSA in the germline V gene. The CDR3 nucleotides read TGTGCCAGCAGCCAAAGCGGGGGTGAAGAGACCCAGTACTTC. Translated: CASSQSGGEETQYF.

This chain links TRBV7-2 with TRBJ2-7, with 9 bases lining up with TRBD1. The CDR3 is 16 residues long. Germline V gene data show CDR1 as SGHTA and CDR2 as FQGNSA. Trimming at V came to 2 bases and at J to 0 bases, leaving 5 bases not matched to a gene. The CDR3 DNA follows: TGTGCCAGCAGCTTAACAGGGGGCAGGAGCTCCTACGAGCAGTACTTC. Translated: CASSLTGGRSSYEQYF.

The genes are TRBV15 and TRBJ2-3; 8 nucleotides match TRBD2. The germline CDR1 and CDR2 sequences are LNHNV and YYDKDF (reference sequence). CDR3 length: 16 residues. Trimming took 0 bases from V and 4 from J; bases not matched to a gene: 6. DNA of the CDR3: TGTGCCACCAGCAGAGATCCGGGGGGGGGCCCAGATACGCAGTATTTT. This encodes CATSRDPGGGPDTQYF.

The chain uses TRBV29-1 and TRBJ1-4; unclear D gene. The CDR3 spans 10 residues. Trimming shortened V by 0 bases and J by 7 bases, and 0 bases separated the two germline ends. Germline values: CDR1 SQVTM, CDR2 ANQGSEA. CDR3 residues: CSVEDEKLFF. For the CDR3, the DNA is TGCAGCGTTGAAGATGAAAAACTGTTTTTT.

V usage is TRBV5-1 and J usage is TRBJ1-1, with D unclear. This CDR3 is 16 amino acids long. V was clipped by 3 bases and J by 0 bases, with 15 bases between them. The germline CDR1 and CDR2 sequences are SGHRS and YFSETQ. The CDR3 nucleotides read TGCGCCAGCAGCTCGCAGTCCGCGGTGATGAACACTGAAGCTTTCTTT. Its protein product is CASSSQSAVMNTEAFF.

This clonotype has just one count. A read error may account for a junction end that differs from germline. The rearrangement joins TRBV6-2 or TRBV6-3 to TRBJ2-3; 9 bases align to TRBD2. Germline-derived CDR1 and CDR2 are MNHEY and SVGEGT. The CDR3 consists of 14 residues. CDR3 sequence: CASRTGTSIDTQYF. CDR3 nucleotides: TGTGCCAGCAGGACCGGGACTAGCATAGATACGCAGTATTTT.

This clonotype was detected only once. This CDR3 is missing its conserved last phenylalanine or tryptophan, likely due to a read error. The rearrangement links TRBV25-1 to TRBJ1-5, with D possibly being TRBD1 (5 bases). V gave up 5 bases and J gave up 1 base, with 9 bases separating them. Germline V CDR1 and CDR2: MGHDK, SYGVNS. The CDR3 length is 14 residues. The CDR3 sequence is CASSPRGSNQPQHV. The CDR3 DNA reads TGTGCCAGCAGTCCACGGGGCAGCAATCAGCCCCAGCATGTT.

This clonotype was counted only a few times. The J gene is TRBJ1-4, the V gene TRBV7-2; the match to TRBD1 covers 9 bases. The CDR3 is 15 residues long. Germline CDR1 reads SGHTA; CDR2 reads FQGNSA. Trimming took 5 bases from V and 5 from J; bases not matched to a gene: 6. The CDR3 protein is CASSARQGGNEKLFF. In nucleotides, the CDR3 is TGTGCCAGCAGCGCTCGACAGGGGGGAAATGAAAAACTGTTTTTT.

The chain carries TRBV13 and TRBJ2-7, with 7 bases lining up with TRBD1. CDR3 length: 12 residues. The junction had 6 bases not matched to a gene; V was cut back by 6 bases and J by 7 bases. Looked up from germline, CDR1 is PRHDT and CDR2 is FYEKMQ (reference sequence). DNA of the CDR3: TGTGCCAGCAGACTAAACAGGGGTGAGCAGTACTTC. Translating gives CASRLNRGEQYF. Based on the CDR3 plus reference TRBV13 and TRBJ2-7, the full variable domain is AAGVIQSPRHLIKEKRETATLKCYPIPRHDTVYWYQQGPGQDPQFLISFYEKMQSDKGSIPDRFSAQQFSDYHSELNMSSLELGDSALYFCASRLNRGEQYFGPGTRLTVT.

CDR3: CASSSGDSYNSPLHF. Written as DNA, the CDR3 is TGTGCCAGCAGCTCCGGGGATTCCTATAATTCACCCCTCCACTTT. The V call is TRBV7-9, the J call TRBJ1-6; unclear D gene. V was shortened by 4 bases and J by 1 base, with 8 bases between the two germline ends. The CDR3 runs to 15 residues. CDR1 is SEHNR and CDR2 is FQNEAQ in the germline V gene (reference sequence).

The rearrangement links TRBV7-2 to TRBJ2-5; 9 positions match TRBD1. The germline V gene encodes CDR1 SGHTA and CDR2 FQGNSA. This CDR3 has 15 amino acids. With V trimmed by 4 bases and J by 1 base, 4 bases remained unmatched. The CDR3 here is CASSSGTGFQETQYF. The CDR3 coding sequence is TGTGCCAGCAGCTCGGGGACAGGGTTCCAAGAGACCCAGTACTTC.

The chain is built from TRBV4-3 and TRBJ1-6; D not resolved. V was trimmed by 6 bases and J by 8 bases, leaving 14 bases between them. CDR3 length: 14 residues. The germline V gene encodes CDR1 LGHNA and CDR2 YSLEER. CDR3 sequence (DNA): TGCGCCAGCAGTTCACTCGACCAAGATTCACCCCTCCACTTT. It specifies CASSSLDQDSPLHF.

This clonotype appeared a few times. This CDR3 reads CASSLQRTTDTQYF. For the CDR3, the DNA is TGCGCCAGCAGCTTACAGAGGACGACAGATACGCAGTATTTT. The rearrangement uses TRBV5-1 and TRBJ2-3; D is ambiguous. This CDR3 is 14 amino acids long. Trimming pared 2 bases from V and 3 bases from J, leaving 10 bases between. Germline assignment: CDR1 SGHRS and CDR2 YFSETQ. Supplemented by reference TRBV5-1 and TRBJ2-3, the full variable domain reads KAGVTQTPRYLIKTRGQQVTLSCSPISGHRSVSWYQQTPGQGLQFLFEYFSETQRNKGNFPGRFSGRQFSNSRSEMNVSTLELGDSALYLCASSLQRTTDTQYFGPGTRLTVL.

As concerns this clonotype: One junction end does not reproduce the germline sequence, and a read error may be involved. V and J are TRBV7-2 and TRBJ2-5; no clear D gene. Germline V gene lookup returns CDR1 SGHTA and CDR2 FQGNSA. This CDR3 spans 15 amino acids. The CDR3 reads CARSLALANQETQYF. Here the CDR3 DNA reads TGTGCCCGCAGCTTAGCCCTGGCAAACCAAGAGACCCAGTACTTC.

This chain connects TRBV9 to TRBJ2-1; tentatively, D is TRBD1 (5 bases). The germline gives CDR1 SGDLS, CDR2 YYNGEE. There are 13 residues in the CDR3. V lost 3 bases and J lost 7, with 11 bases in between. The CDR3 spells CASSAQGRNEQFF. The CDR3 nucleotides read TGTGCCAGCAGCGCCCAGGGTCGGAATGAGCAGTTCTTC.

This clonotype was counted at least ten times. DNA for the CDR3: TGCAGTGCTCTAACGAGCGGGGGGGACAATGAGCAGTTCTTC. It yields the protein CSALTSGGDNEQFF. The chain links TRBV20-1 to TRBJ2-1, with 10 bases lining up with TRBD2. Trimming cost V 5 bases and J 5 bases; bases outside gene matches: 6. In germline, CDR1 is DFQATT, CDR2 SNEGSKA (reference sequence). CDR3 length equals 14 residues.